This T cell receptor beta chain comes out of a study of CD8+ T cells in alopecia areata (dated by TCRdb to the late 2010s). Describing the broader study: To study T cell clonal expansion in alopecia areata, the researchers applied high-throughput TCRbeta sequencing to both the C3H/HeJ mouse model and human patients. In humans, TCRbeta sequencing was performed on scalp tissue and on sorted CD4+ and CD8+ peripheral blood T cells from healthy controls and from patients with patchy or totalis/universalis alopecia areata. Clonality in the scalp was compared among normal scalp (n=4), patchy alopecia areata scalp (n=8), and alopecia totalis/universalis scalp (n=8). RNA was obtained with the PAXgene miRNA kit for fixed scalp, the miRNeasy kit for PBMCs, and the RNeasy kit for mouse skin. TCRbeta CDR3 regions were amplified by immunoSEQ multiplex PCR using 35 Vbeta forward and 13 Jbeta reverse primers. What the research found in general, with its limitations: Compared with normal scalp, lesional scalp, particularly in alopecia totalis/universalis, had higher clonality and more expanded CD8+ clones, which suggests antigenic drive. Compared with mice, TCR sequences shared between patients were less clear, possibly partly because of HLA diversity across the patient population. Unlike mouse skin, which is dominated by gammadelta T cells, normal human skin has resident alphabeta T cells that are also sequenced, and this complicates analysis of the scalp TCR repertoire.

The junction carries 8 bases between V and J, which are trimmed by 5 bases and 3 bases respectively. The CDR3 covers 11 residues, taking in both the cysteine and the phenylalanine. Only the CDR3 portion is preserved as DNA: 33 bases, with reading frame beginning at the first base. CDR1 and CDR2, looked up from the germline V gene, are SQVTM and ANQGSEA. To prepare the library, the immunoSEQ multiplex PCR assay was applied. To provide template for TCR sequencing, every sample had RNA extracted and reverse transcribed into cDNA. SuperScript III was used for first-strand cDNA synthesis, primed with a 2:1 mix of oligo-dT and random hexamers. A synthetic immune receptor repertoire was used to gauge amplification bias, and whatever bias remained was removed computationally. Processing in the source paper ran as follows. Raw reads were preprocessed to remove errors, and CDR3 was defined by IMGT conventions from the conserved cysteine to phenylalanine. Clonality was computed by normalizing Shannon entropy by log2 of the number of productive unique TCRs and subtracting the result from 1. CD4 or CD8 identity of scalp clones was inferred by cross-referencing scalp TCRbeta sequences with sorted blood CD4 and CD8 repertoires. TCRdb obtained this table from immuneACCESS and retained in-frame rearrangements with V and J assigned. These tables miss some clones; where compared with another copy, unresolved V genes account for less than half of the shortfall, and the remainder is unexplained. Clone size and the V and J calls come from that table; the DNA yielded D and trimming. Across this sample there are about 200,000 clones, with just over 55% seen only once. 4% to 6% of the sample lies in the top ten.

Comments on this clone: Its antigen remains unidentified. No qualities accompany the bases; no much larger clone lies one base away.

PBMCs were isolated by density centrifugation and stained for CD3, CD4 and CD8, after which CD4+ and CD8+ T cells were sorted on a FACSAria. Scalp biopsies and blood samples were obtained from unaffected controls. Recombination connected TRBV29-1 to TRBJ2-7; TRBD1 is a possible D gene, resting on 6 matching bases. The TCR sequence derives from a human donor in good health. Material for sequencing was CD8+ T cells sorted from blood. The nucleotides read TGCAGCGTTTTGGACAGCTACGAGCAGTACTTC. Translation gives CSVLDSYEQYF.